What follows are 20 T cell receptor beta chains derived from one specimen sequenced in a study of shared clonotypes between healthy human individuals. Profiled with immunoSEQ multiplex PCR; TCRdb holds only in-frame clones, not every one. Found here are over a million clones, around 97% of them singletons; the top ten hold roughly 1.2%. The sequenced sample consisted of naive CD4+ T cells sorted from blood. Subset indicated: CD45RA+ positively selected. These receptors were obtained from a man aged 30-40 years in good health.

V and J are TRBV4-3 and TRBJ1-3, with 9 bases lining up with TRBD1. With V trimmed by 0 bases and J by 4 bases, 1 base remained unmatched. The CDR3 has 15 amino acids. Germline CDR1 is LGHNA and CDR2 is YSLEER. CDR3 DNA: TGCGCCAGCAGCCAAGAAGACAGGGGGGGAAACACCATATATTTT. Amino acids: CASSQEDRGGNTIYF.

The chain carries TRBV5-1 and TRBJ2-2; 7 bases are a match to TRBD2. Germline loops: CDR1 SGHRS, CDR2 YFSETQ. The CDR3 contains 13 residues. The V segment lost 7 bases and the J segment 4 bases; nucleotides outside the gene matches: 4. The CDR3 DNA is TGCGCCAGCGGTCAGCGGGGCACCGGGGAGCTGTTTTTT. This translates into CASGQRGTGELFF.

The chain recombines TRBV19 with TRBJ2-7; the match to TRBD1 covers 9 bases. The CDR3 covers 14 residues. Germline V lookup: CDR1 LNHDA, CDR2 SQIVND (reference sequence). V shed 5 bases and J 3 bases; nucleotides not matched to a gene: 5. The CDR3 protein is CASSSSTGGYEQYF. CDR3 DNA: TGTGCCAGTAGTTCGTCGACAGGGGGCTACGAGCAGTACTTC. Full variable domain (remainder filled in from reference TRBV19 and TRBJ2-7): DGGITQSPKYLFRKEGQNVTLSCEQNLNHDAMYWYRQDPGQGLRLIYYSQIVNDFQKGDIAEGYSVSREKKESFPLTVTSAQKNPTAFYLCASSSSTGGYEQYFGPGTRLTVT.

The rearrangement joins TRBV10-3 to TRBJ1-2, with 9 bases aligning to TRBD1. The CDR3 has 18 amino acids. J gave up 7 bases and V 4 bases, and 19 bases lay outside the gene matches. Germline CDR1 is ENHRY and CDR2 is SYGVKD. The chain's CDR3 is CAISALLNPGQGRGGYTF. The CDR3 nucleotides are TGTGCCATCAGTGCTCTCCTGAACCCGGGACAGGGACGTGGTGGCTACACCTTC.

The chain is built from TRBV10-3 and TRBJ1-2; the D is unclear. The V end lost 4 bases, the J end lost 2 bases, and 8 bases lay between the germline ends. The CDR3 sequence is 13 residues long. The germline V gene has CDR1 ENHRY and CDR2 SYGVKD. CDR3 loop: CAISGRLNYGYTF. The CDR3 region has the DNA TGTGCCATCAGTGGTCGACTGAACTATGGCTACACCTTC.

The gene calls are TRBV28 and TRBJ1-4; no clear D gene. V was cut by 6 bases and J by 5 bases, with 13 bases left in between. CDR1 and CDR2 (germline): MDHEN, SYDVKM. The CDR3 is made up of 14 amino acids. CDR3 sequence (DNA): TGTGCCAGCAGCCTGGCCCAGAACAATGAAAAACTGTTTTTT. As protein: CASSLAQNNEKLFF.

The chain couples TRBV14 to TRBJ2-7, with 11 bases that match TRBD2. V lost 6 bases and J lost 3; bases outside the gene matches: 7. Germline V gene lookup returns CDR1 SGHDN and CDR2 FVKESK. There are 15 residues in the CDR3. The CDR3 protein is CASRASSGRFYEQYF. The CDR3 DNA reads TGTGCCAGCAGGGCCTCTAGCGGGAGGTTCTACGAGCAGTACTTC.

Here the CDR3 reads CASSRTGERNYGYTF. The CDR3 DNA reads TGTGCCAGCAGCAGGACAGGGGAAAGAAACTATGGCTACACCTTC. The chain is built from TRBV9 and TRBJ1-2, with 9 positions matching TRBD1. The CDR3 has 15 amino acids. The junction had 6 bases not matched to a gene; V was cut back by 4 bases and J by 2 bases. Germline loops: CDR1 SGDLS, CDR2 YYNGEE.

The J gene is TRBJ1-4, the V gene TRBV4-1; D gene ambiguous. Trimming cost V 4 bases and J 0 bases, with 12 bases left between them. The germline gives CDR1 MGHRA, CDR2 YSYEKL. CDR3 length equals 16 residues. The CDR3 DNA is TGCGCCAGCAGCCTAGTAACAACTGCAACTAATGAAAAACTGTTTTTT. Translating it yields CASSLVTTATNEKLFF.

The chain uses TRBV29-1 and TRBJ2-1, with TRBD2 as a possible D gene (5 bases). The CDR3 totals 14 residues. Germline V gene lookup returns CDR1 SQVTM and CDR2 ANQGSEA. Trimming shortened V by 6 bases and J by 10 bases, and 22 bases separated the two germline ends. The chain's CDR3 is CSVSVTAPRGEQFF. The CDR3 DNA follows: TGCAGCGTATCGGTGACCGCACCCCGAGGGGAGCAGTTCTTC.

This clone was seen more than once but under ten times. The rearrangement uses TRBV5-1 and TRBJ2-3; 11 bases are a match to TRBD2. Germline trimming cut 1 base from V and 2 bases from J; bases unmatched to any gene: 3. The germline V gene encodes CDR1 SGHRS and CDR2 YFSETQ. The CDR3 sequence is 16 residues long. The CDR3 coding sequence is TGCGCCAGCAGCTTGTTGACTAGCGGGGTCACAGATACGCAGTATTTT. It yields the protein CASSLLTSGVTDTQYF.

The rearrangement joins TRBV6-1 to TRBJ2-2; D not resolved. CDR3 length: 13 residues. CDR1 and CDR2 from the germline V gene are MNHNS and SASEGT. The ends were cut back, 8 bases at V and 1 base at J, with 8 bases in the middle. CDR3 DNA sequence: TGTGCCAGCGGGCGCCTGAACACCGGGGAGCTGTTTTTT. Translating it yields CASGRLNTGELFF.

This chain connects TRBV11-3 to TRBJ1-3, with TRBD1 identical over 8 bases. Trimming removed 5 bases from V and 3 bases from J; junction bases left unmatched: 12. CDR1 is SGHNT and CDR2 is YENEEA in the germline V gene. This CDR3 region has 17 residues. This CDR3 reads CASSDSSQGAGGNTIYF. The CDR3 DNA is TGTGCCAGCAGCGACTCCTCGCAGGGGGCAGGTGGAAACACCATATATTTT.

The rearrangement uses TRBV7-8 and TRBJ1-2; TRBD1 matches at 8 bases. Germline V gives CDR1 SGHVS, CDR2 FQNEAQ. After removal of 3 bases from V and 7 bases from J, the junction contained 4 bases not matched to a gene. The CDR3 has 13 residues. The CDR3 loop reads CASSFRGQGGYTF. The CDR3 coding sequence is TGTGCCAGCAGCTTCCGCGGACAGGGTGGCTACACCTTC. The full variable domain, rest sourced from reference TRBV7-8 and TRBJ1-2, is GAGVSQSPRYKVAKRGQDVALRCDPISGHVSLFWYQQALGQGPEFLTYFQNEAQLDKSGLPSDRFFAERPEGSVSTLKIQRTQQEDSAVYLCASSFRGQGGYTFGSGTRLTVV.

The chain joins TRBV11-3 to TRBJ2-1; no clear D gene. The V end was cut by 5 bases, the J end by 5 bases, with 16 bases between. This CDR3 spans 15 amino acids. Germline CDR1 reads SGHNT; CDR2 reads YENEEA. In nucleotides, the CDR3 is TGTGCCAGCAGCAGATCCGGTAGTGATGACAATGAGCAGTTCTTC. Its protein product is CASSRSGSDDNEQFF.

This chain links TRBV5-4 with TRBJ1-2, with no clear D. The V end lost 1 base, the J end lost 4 bases, and 11 bases lay between the germline ends. This CDR3 region has 14 residues. From germline, CDR1 is SGHNT and CDR2 YYREEE (reference sequence). The CDR3, as DNA: TGTGCCAGCAGCTTGCGTGCCGGAGTCTATGGCTACACCTTC. The encoded protein is CASSLRAGVYGYTF.

This chain connects TRBV5-1 to TRBJ2-3; D is undetermined. This CDR3 has 11 amino acids. CDR1 is SGHRS and CDR2 is YFSETQ in the germline V gene. The V gene lost 3 bases and the J gene lost 6 bases, with 5 bases spanning the gap. The chain's CDR3 is CASSSLDTQYF. CDR3 nucleotides: TGCGCCAGCAGCTCCCTGGATACGCAGTATTTT. The complete variable domain, with remaining parts taken from reference TRBV5-1 and TRBJ2-3, reads KAGVTQTPRYLIKTRGQQVTLSCSPISGHRSVSWYQQTPGQGLQFLFEYFSETQRNKGNFPGRFSGRQFSNSRSEMNVSTLELGDSALYLCASSSLDTQYFGPGTRLTVL.

V and J are TRBV2 and TRBJ2-7, with TRBD1 as a possible D gene (6 bases). The CDR3 length is 13 residues. Germline values: CDR1 SNHLY, CDR2 FYNNEI. V was pared by 7 bases and J by 6 bases, with 16 bases between. CDR3 protein: CASKIDRSGEQYF. The DNA of the CDR3 is TGTGCCAGCAAGATAGACAGGTCGGGCGAGCAGTACTTC.

V and J are TRBV7-2 and TRBJ2-3, with a possible D match to TRBD1 (5 bases). Per the germline V gene, CDR1 is SGHTA and CDR2 is FQGNSA. V lost 5 bases, J lost 0 bases, and 9 bases lay in between. CDR3 length equals 14 residues. CDR3 nucleotides: TGTGCCAGCAGCCCGGACATAAGCACAGATACGCAGTATTTT. It codes for CASSPDISTDTQYF. Drawing the rest from reference TRBV7-2 and TRBJ2-3, the complete variable domain is GAGVSQSPSNKVTEKGKDVELRCDPISGHTALYWYRQSLGQGLEFLIYFQGNSAPDKSGLPSDRFSAERTGGSVSTLTIQRTQQEDSAVYLCASSPDISTDTQYFGPGTRLTVL.

The chain combines TRBV18 with TRBJ2-2; 12 nucleotides line up with TRBD2. From germline, CDR1 is KGHSH and CDR2 LQKENI. This CDR3 has 18 amino acids. V shed 3 bases and J 0 bases; nucleotides not matched to a gene: 5. CDR3 in amino acids: CASSPKLAGGTNTGELFF. The CDR3 coding sequence is TGTGCCAGCTCACCGAAACTAGCGGGAGGTACGAACACCGGGGAGCTGTTTTTT.